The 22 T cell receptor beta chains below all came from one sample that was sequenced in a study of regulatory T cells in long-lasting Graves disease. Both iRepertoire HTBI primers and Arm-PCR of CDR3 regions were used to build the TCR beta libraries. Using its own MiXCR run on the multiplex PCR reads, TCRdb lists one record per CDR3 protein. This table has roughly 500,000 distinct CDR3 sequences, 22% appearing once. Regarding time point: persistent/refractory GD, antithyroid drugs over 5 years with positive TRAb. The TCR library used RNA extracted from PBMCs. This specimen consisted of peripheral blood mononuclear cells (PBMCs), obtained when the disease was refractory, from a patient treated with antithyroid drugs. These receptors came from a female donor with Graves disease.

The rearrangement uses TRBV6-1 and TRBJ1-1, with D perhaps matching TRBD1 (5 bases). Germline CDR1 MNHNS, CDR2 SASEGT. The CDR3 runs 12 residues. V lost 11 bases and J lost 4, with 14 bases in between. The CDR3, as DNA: TGTGCCCCCAGGGCGAAATCCACTGAAGCTTTCTTT. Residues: CAPRAKSTEAFF.

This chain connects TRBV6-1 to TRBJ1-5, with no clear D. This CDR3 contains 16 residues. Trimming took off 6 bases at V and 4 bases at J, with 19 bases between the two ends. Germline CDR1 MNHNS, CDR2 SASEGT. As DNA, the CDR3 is TGTGCCAGCAGCTTTCGAAGGGCAGCCCAAAATCAGCCCCAGCATTTT. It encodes CASSFRRAAQNQPQHF.

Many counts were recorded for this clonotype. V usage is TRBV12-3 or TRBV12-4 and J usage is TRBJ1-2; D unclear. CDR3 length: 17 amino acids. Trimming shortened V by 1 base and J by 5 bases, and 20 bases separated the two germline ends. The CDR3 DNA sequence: TGTGCCAGCAGTTTAGGCTCGGCAGACGGTGGAAGATATGGCTACACCTTC. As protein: CASSLGSADGGRYGYTF.

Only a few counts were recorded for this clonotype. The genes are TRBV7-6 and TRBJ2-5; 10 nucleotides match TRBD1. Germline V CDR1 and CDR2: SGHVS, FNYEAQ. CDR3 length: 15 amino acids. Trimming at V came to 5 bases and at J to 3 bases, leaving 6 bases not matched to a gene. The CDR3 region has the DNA TGTGCCAGCAGCCAGGGACAGGGGAGAAAAGAGACCCAGTACTTC. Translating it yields CASSQGQGRKETQYF.

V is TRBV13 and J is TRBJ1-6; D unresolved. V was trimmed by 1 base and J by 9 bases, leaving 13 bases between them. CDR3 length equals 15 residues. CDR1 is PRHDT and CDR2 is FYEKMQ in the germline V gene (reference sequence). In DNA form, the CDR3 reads TGTGCCAGCAGCTTAGCCCCGGCGGAAGGTTCACCCCTCCACTTT. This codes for CASSLAPAEGSPLHF.

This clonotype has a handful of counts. As DNA, the CDR3 is TGTGCCAGCAGCGCCCGCGACGGGGAGCTGTTTTTT. It is translated as CASSARDGELFF. This chain joins TRBV9 and TRBJ2-2; the D is unclear. This CDR3 spans 12 amino acids. Trimming cost V 3 bases and J 7 bases, with 7 bases left between them. The germline V gene has CDR1 SGDLS and CDR2 YYNGEE. The variable domain in full, completed from reference TRBV9 and TRBJ2-2, reads DSGVTQTPKHLITATGQRVTLRCSPRSGDLSVYWYQQSLDQGLQFLIQYYNGEERAKGNILERFSAQQFPDLHSELNLSSLELGDSALYFCASSARDGELFFGEGSRLTVL.

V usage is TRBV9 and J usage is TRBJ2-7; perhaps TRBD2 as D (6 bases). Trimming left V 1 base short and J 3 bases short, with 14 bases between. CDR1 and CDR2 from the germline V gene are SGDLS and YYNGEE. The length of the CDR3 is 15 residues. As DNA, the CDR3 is TGTGCCAGCAGCGTAACGGCTAGCGTGTTCTACGAGCAGTACTTC. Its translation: CASSVTASVFYEQYF.

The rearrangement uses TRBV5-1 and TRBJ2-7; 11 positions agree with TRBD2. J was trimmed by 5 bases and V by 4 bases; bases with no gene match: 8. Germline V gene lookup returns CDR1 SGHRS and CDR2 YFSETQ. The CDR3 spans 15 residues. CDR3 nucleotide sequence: TGCGCCAGCAGCCTACGACTAGCGGGACCCAACGAGCAGTACTTC. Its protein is CASSLRLAGPNEQYF.

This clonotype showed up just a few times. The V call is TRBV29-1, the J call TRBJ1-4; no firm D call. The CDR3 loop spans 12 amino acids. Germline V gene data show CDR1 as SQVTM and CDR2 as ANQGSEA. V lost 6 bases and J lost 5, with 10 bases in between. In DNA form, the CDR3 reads TGCAGCGTCCGCGGACCAAATGAAAAACTGTTTTTT. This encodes CSVRGPNEKLFF.

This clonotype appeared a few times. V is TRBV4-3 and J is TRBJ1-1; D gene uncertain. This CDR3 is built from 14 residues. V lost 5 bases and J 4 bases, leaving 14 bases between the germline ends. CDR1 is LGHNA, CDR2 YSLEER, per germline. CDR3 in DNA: TGCGCCAGCAGCAGTACTTTCGAGGTCACTGAAGCTTTCTTT. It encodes CASSSTFEVTEAFF.

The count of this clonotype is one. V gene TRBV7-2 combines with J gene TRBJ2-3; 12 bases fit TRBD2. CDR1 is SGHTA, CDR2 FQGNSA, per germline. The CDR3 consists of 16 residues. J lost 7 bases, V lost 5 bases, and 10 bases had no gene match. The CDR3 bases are TGTGCCAGCAGCCCCCGGACTAGCGGGGACCCGTATACGCAGTATTTT. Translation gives CASSPRTSGDPYTQYF.

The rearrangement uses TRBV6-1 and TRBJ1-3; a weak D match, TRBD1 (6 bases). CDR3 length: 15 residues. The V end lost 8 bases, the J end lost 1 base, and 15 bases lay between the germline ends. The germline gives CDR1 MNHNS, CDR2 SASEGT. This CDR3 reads CASGVGGGSGNTIYF. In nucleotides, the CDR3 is TGTGCCAGCGGAGTGGGAGGGGGGTCTGGAAACACCATATATTTT.

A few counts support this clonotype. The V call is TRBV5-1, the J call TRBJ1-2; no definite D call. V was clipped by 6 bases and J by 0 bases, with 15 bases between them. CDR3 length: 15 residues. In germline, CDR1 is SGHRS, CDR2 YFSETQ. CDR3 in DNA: TGCGCCAGCACCACTCTGGACGGATCTAACTATGGCTACACCTTC. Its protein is CASTTLDGSNYGYTF.

CDR3 in DNA: TGTGCCAGTAGTATCGTGGAGGGGAGCACCGGGGAGCTGTTTTTT. The encoded protein is CASSIVEGSTGELFF. J is TRBJ2-2 and V is TRBV19, with D possibly being TRBD2 (6 bases). The CDR3 is 15 amino acids. The V and J ends lost 3 bases and 4 bases respectively, with 12 bases between them. CDR1 is LNHDA and CDR2 is SQIVND in the germline V gene (reference sequence). The whole variable domain, filled in from reference TRBV19 and TRBJ2-2, reads DGGITQSPKYLFRKEGQNVTLSCEQNLNHDAMYWYRQDPGQGLRLIYYSQIVNDFQKGDIAEGYSVSREKKESFPLTVTSAQKNPTAFYLCASSIVEGSTGELFFGEGSRLTVL.

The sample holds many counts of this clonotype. The CDR3 reads CASRGFGGHTNEQFF. CDR3 nucleotide sequence: TGTGCCAGCAGGGGGTTTGGGGGACACACCAATGAGCAGTTCTTC. J is TRBJ2-1 and V is TRBV27, with D maybe TRBD1 (6 bases). Germline V gene lookup returns CDR1 MNHEY and CDR2 SMNVEV (reference sequence). The CDR3 is 15 residues long. Trimming removed 6 bases from V and 6 bases from J, with 18 bases in between.

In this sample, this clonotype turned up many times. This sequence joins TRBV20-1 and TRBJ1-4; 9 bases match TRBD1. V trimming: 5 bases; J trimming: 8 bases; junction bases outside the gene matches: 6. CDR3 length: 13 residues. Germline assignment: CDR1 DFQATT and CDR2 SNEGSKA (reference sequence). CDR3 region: CSAPGTGREKLFF. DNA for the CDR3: TGCAGTGCTCCCGGGACAGGGAGAGAAAAACTGTTTTTT.

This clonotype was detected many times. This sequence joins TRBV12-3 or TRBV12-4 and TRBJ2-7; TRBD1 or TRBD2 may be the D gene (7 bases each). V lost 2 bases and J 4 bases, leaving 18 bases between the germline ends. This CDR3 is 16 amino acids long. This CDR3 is CASSLFRWQGGYEQYF. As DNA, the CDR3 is TGTGCCAGCAGTTTATTCCGGTGGCAGGGGGGGTACGAGCAGTACTTC.

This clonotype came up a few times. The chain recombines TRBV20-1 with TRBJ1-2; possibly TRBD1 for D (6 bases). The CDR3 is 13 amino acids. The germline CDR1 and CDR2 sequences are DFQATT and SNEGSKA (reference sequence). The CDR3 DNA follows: TGCGCCCGACAGGAGGTGGGGAACTATGGCTACACCTTC. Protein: CARQEVGNYGYTF.

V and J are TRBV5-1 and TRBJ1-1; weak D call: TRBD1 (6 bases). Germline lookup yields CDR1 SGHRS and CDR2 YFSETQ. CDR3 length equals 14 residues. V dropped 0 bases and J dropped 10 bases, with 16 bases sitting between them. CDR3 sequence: CASSLGGFRGIAFF. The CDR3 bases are TGCGCCAGCAGCTTGGGCGGTTTCAGGGGCATAGCTTTCTTT.

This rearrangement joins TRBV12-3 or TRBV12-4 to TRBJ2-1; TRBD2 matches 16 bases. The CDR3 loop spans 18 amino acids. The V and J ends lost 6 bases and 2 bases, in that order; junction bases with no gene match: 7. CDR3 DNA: TGTGCCAGCAGGGATCCGGGACTAGCGGGGGGGCCCTACAATGAGCAGTTCTTC. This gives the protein CASRDPGLAGGPYNEQFF.

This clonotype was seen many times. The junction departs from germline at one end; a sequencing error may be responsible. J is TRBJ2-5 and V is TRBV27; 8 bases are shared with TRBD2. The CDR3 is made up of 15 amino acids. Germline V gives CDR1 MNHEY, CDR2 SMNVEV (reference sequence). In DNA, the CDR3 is TGTGCCAGCAGCTTATCCCGGGGGGGACGGGAGACCCAGTACTTC. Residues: CASSLSRGGRETQYF.

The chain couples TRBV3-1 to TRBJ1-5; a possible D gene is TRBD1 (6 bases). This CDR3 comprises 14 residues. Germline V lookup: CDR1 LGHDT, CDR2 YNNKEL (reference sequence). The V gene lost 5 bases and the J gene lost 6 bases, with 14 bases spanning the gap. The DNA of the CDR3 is TGTGCCAGCAGCGAGGGGGGGGCAGGTCAGCCCCAGCATTTT. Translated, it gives CASSEGGAGQPQHF.